This T cell receptor (beta chain) was captured by sequencing in a study of preoperative IRX-2 immunotherapy in early breast cancer. Treatment noted: preoperative locoregional IRX-2 cytokine immunotherapy. Samples came from a phase Ib trial of preoperative locoregional IRX-2 cytokine immunotherapy. V lost 7 bases and J lost 4; bases outside the gene matches: 5. The CDR3 totals 13 residues. Germline lookup yields CDR1 MNHNY and CDR2 SVGAGI (reference sequence). TCRdb's copy holds only in-frame clones and misses some; the assay was immunoSEQ multiplex PCR. The sample holds over 35,000 clones, about 95% seen once.

This clonotype was sampled from a human donor with breast cancer. Sequencing was performed on tumor tissue, taken after IRX-2 immunotherapy. V is TRBV6-6 and J is TRBJ1-2, with TRBD1 matching 8 bases. The CDR3 bases are TGTGCCAGCACCCTGGACAGGGCCTATGGCTACACCTTC. It encodes CASTLDRAYGYTF.